Listed below are T cell receptor beta chains from one sample, sequenced in a study of blood T cell repertoires in COVID-19. Assay: immunoSEQ multiplex PCR; the TCRdb copy retains only in-frame clones and omits some. The profile shows 250,000 or so clones, 84% of them singletons. The sample was peripheral blood. The receptors were sampled from a man aged 35 to 55 who had recovered from COVID-19. Each CDR3 is given with its conserved first and last residue. The D gene is left open where the match is weak. For some rows the clone size is stated as once, few or many, or as a class when expanded; others skip it.

D	size	V	J	CDR3	DNA
-	-	TRBV4-3	TRBJ1-1	CASSQDRSGNTEAFF	TGCGCCAGCAGCCAAGATCGGAGTGGCAACACTGAAGCTTTCTTT
TRBD2	-	TRBV30	TRBJ2-5	CAWSVMAGVETQYF	TGTGCCTGGAGTGTAATGGCGGGAGTAGAGACCCAGTACTTC
-	once	TRBV11-2	TRBJ1-2	CASSLGQGIMGYTF	TGTGCCAGCAGCTTAGGCCAGGGAATAATGGGCTACACCTTC
-	-	TRBV5-1	TRBJ1-6	CASSLAQGSRPLESPLHF	TGCGCCAGCAGCTTGGCTCAGGGATCCCGACCCCTTGAGTCACCCCTCCACTTT
-	-	TRBV3-1/TRBV3-2	TRBJ1-2	CASSPTTSYLYGYTF	TGTGCCAGCAGCCCGACTACTTCTTACCTCTATGGCTACACCTTC
-	-	TRBV19	TRBJ1-5	CASSKGTYDQPQHF	TGTGCCAGTAGTAAGGGGACATATGATCAGCCCCAGCATTTT
-	-	TRBV27	TRBJ2-3	CASSSRGSGYTDTQYF	TGTGCCAGCAGTTCCCGGGGGTCGGGATACACAGATACGCAGTATTTT
-	-	TRBV7-2	TRBJ1-1	CASSFTVGTMNTEAFF	TGTGCCAGCAGCTTCACAGTAGGCACCATGAACACTGAAGCTTTCTTT
TRBD1	once	TRBV19	TRBJ1-2	CASSSYRDSGYTF	TGTGCCAGTAGTTCCTACCGGGACAGTGGCTACACCTTC
TRBD2	-	TRBV5-4	TRBJ2-5	CASSPRGGGGRETQYF	TGTGCCAGCAGCCCAAGGGGCGGGGGGGGCCGAGAGACCCAGTACTTC
-	-	TRBV5-6	TRBJ1-4	CASSFGSGGSYEKLFF	TGTGCCAGCAGCTTCGGGTCCGGGGGTAGTTATGAAAAACTGTTTTTT
-	-	TRBV6-5	TRBJ2-2	CASGKPGTGELFF	TGTGCCAGCGGTAAACCGGGCACCGGGGAGCTGTTTTTT
TRBD1	-	TRBV19	TRBJ1-4	CASSLNRDRGRTNEKLFF	TGTGCCAGTAGCCTAAACCGGGACAGGGGGCGAACTAATGAAAAACTGTTTTTT
TRBD1	-	TRBV19	TRBJ1-1	CASIDRDTEAFF	TGTGCCAGCATCGACAGGGACACTGAAGCTTTCTTT
TRBD1	-	TRBV5-1	TRBJ2-7	CASSLGDRVHEQYF	TGCGCCAGCAGCTTGGGAGACAGGGTACACGAGCAGTACTTC
-	-	TRBV4-1	TRBJ1-2	CASSQVGGQLNYGYTF	TGCGCCAGCAGCCAAGTCGGCGGACAGCTTAACTATGGCTACACCTTC
TRBD1	-	TRBV13	TRBJ2-2	CASSPPDRGTTGELFF	TGTGCCAGCAGCCCCCCGGACAGGGGAACGACCGGGGAGCTGTTTTTT
TRBD1	-	TRBV7-9	TRBJ1-2	CASSSWDSSYGYTF	TGTGCCAGCAGCTCGTGGGACAGCTCCTATGGCTACACCTTC
TRBD2	-	TRBV9	TRBJ2-1	CASSVGSGGYNEQFF	TGTGCCAGCAGCGTAGGTAGCGGGGGGTACAATGAGCAGTTCTTC
-	-	TRBV19	TRBJ2-1	CASTPGLAGYNEQFF	TGTGCCAGTACCCCCGGCCTAGCAGGTTACAATGAGCAGTTCTTC
TRBD1	-	TRBV18	TRBJ1-3	CASSQGQGATSGNTIYF	TGTGCCAGCTCACAAGGACAGGGGGCAACGTCTGGAAACACCATATATTTT
TRBD1	-	TRBV19	TRBJ1-2	CASSIDRGSVANYGYTF	TGTGCCAGTAGTATAGACAGGGGGAGCGTGGCGAACTATGGCTACACCTTC
TRBD2	once	TRBV6-1	TRBJ2-7	CASSDPGTSGSREQYF	TGTGCCAGCAGTGACCCTGGGACTAGCGGGAGTCGCGAGCAGTACTTC
TRBD1	-	TRBV12-5	TRBJ1-1	CATQGILGTEAFF	TGTGCTACACAGGGGATTTTGGGCACTGAAGCTTTCTTT
-	-	TRBV30	TRBJ1-1	CAWSPSGATGNTEAFF	TGTGCCTGGAGTCCCTCAGGGGCTACAGGGAACACTGAAGCTTTCTTT
-	-	TRBV5-1	TRBJ1-1	CASSLGSQGDTEAFF	TGCGCCAGCAGCTTGGGAAGTCAGGGCGACACTGAAGCTTTCTTT
-	-	TRBV12-3/TRBV12-4	TRBJ1-2	CASTQRVGESYTF	TGTGCCAGCACCCAGAGGGTCGGGGAGAGCTACACCTTC
-	few	TRBV25-1	TRBJ1-1	CASSEFRGDEAFF	TGTGCCAGCAGTGAATTTCGGGGGGATGAAGCTTTCTTT
TRBD2	-	TRBV5-4	TRBJ2-2	CASSLVGRVGTGELFF	TGTGCCAGCAGCTTGGTCGGGAGGGTCGGAACCGGGGAGCTGTTTTTT
TRBD2	-	TRBV5-1	TRBJ2-1	CASSLASLPGGEGEQFF	TGCGCCAGCAGCTTGGCCTCGTTACCGGGAGGGGAGGGCGAGCAGTTCTTC
-	once	TRBV7-2	TRBJ2-5	CASSARPGQETQYF	TGTGCCAGCAGCGCTCGTCCCGGGCAAGAGACCCAGTACTTC
TRBD2	-	TRBV19	TRBJ2-2	CASSKRSGRNTGELFF	TGTGCCAGTAGTAAGCGTAGCGGGCGAAACACCGGGGAGCTGTTTTTT
TRBD1	-	TRBV7-2	TRBJ2-7	CASSLRDSLYEQYF	TGTGCCAGCAGCCTCCGGGACAGCCTCTACGAGCAGTACTTC
-	-	TRBV29-1	TRBJ1-2	CSVVEGTF	TGCAGCGTGGTGGAGGGCACCTTC
-	few	TRBV7-2	TRBJ1-1	CASSTFRGEGEAFF	TGTGCCAGCAGCACCTTTCGAGGGGAGGGTGAAGCTTTCTTT
TRBD2	-	TRBV30	TRBJ2-3	CAWSAGKRFSTDTQYF	TGTGCCTGGTCAGCGGGGAAGAGGTTTAGCACAGATACGCAGTATTTT
-	-	TRBV20-1	TRBJ2-1	CSAVGIEQFF	TGCAGTGCTGTCGGGATTGAGCAGTTCTTC
TRBD1	-	TRBV6-5	TRBJ1-6	CASTPRQGNSPLHF	TGTGCCAGCACCCCTCGACAGGGTAATTCACCCCTCCACTTT
-	-	TRBV20-1	TRBJ2-1	CSAEFGEQFF	TGCAGTGCTGAATTCGGGGAGCAGTTCTTC
TRBD1	-	TRBV5-1	TRBJ1-5	CASSLDWDRVINQPQHF	TGCGCCAGCAGCTTGGATTGGGACAGGGTGATCAATCAGCCCCAGCATTTT
-	-	TRBV3-1/TRBV3-2	TRBJ1-4	CASSRPAGTFNEKLFF	TGTGCCAGCAGCCGTCCAGCCGGGACATTTAATGAAAAACTGTTTTTT
TRBD2	-	TRBV5-4	TRBJ2-2	CASSSGTSGIFGELFF	TGTGCCAGCAGCTCCGGGACTAGCGGGATTTTCGGGGAGCTGTTTTTT
-	-	TRBV6-5	TRBJ2-7	CASSYWGRGREQYF	TGTGCCAGCAGTTACTGGGGAAGGGGTCGCGAGCAGTACTTC
-	few	TRBV6-5	TRBJ1-1	CASRRGGSGTEAFF	TGTGCCAGCAGGAGGGGAGGTAGTGGCACTGAAGCTTTCTTT
-	-	TRBV5-8	TRBJ1-5	CASSHSNQPQHF	TGTGCCAGCAGCCATAGCAATCAGCCCCAGCATTTT
TRBD1	-	TRBV14	TRBJ2-5	CASSPPDRGQETQYF	TGTGCCAGCAGCCCACCGGACAGGGGGCAAGAGACCCAGTACTTC
-	-	TRBV2	TRBJ2-6	CASSEGHSGANVLTF	TGTGCCAGCAGTGAGGGGCACTCTGGGGCCAACGTCCTGACTTTC
TRBD1	-	TRBV27	TRBJ1-6	CASSLGGQGNSPLHF	TGTGCCAGCAGTTTAGGGGGACAGGGGAATTCACCCCTCCACTTT